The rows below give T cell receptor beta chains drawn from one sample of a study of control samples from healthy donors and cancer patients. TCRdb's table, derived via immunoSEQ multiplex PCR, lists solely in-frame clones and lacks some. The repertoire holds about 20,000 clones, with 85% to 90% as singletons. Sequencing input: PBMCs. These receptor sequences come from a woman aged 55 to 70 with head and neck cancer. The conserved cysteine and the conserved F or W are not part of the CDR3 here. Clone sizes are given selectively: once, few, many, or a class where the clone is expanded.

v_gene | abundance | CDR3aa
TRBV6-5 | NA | ASSYSRQGPNTEAF
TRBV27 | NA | ASSLSGAGGYT
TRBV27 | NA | ASSSTNQGNWQPQH
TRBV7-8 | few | ASSPAEGNQPQH
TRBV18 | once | ASSNQGGAAGELF
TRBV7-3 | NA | ASSFYAIGLAGNEQF
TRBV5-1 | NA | ASSLGGEAF
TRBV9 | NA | ASSVVPSWGTDTQY
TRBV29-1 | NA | SVPPLNEQF
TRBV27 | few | ASSSLLVGTGGDGANVLT
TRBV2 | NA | ASSESENQPQH
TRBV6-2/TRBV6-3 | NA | ASSSLTSRSYEQF
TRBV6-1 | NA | ASSETPRDPQKLF
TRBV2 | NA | ASSGDSYEQY
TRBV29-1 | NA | SVRKTGTENEKLF
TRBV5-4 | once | ASSLAGEMNTEAF
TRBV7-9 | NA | ASSPHGSLY
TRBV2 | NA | AIPPGNPVYGYT
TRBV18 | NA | ASSSMGGVLKSHGNTIY
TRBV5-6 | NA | ASSFRRDSYEQY
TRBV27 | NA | ASRLQGNTEAF
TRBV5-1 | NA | ASTPATGGTEAF
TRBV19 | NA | ASTPWDRGIAF
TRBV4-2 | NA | ASSQDQNGIYGYT
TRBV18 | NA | ASSISGPSLNEQY
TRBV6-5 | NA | ASSYSRAGNEQY
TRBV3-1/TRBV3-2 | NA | ASSQGGETQY
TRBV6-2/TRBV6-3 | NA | ASSYSASGNTIY
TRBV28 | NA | ASTYPSPGRQLYGYT
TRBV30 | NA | AWSVRGPGRRRVNTEAF
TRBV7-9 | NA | ASSTYRADSGNTIY
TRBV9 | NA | ASSRQGHNEQF
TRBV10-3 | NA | ATSAKGSQDEQF